This TCR beta chain was captured by sequencing in a study of blood T cell repertoires in COVID-19. Study information: Whether acute or convalescent, the COVID-19 samples came from the United States, Italy and Spain. Nucleic acid was either cDNA or gDNA, and it came from T cells, B-cell-depleted T cells, or PBMCs.

Original data processing: The authors estimated nucleated cell counts from reference gene primer amplification. Some clones are missing from TCRdb's copy, which holds only in-frame ones; the method was immunoSEQ multiplex PCR. V, J and clone size are those of that table, while D and trimming were read from the DNA. The sample includes roughly 300,000 clones, 85% to 90% of them seen just once. The CDR3 totals 13 residues. Germline V lookup: CDR1 MNHEY, CDR2 SVGAGI. Trimming at V came to 7 bases and at J to 3 bases, leaving 3 bases not matched to a gene. The Seattle patients, enrolled during active infection, were followed longitudinally.

This TCR came from a woman aged 25 to 39 with COVID-19, enrolled during active disease. The rearrangement joins TRBV6-5 to TRBJ1-3; 7 positions match TRBD1. Sequencing was performed on peripheral blood. CDR3 bases: TGTGCCAGCAAGTCAGGGGGTGGAAACACCATATATTTT. It translates to CASKSGGGNTIYF.